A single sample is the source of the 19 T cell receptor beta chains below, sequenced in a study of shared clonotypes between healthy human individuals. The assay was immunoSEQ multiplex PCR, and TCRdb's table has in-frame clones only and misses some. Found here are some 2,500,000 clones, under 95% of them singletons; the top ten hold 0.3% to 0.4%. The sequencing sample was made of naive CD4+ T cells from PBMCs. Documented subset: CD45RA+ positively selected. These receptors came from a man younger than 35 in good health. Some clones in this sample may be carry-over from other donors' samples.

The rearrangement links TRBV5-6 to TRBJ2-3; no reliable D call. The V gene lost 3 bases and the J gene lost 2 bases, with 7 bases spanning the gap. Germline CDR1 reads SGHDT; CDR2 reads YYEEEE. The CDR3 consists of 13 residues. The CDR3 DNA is TGTGCCAGCAGCTCGACCACCACAGATACGCAGTATTTT. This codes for CASSSTTTDTQYF.

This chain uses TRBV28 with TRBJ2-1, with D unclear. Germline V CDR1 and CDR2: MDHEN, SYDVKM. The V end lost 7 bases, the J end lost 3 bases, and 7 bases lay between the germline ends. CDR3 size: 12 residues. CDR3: CASTTFYNEQFF. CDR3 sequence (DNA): TGTGCCAGCACCACTTTCTACAATGAGCAGTTCTTC.

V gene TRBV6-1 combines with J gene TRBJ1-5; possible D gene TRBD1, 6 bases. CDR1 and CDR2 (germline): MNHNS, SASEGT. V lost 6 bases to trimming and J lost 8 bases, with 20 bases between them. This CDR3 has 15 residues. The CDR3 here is CASSPQTGPFEPQHF. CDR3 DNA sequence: TGTGCCAGCAGCCCCCAGACAGGCCCCTTCGAGCCCCAGCATTTT.

CDR3 amino acids: CASSWDGQPQHF. The CDR3 DNA reads TGTGCCAGCAGTTGGGATGGTCAGCCCCAGCATTTT. The rearrangement joins TRBV28 to TRBJ1-5; D is ambiguous. From germline, CDR1 is MDHEN and CDR2 SYDVKM. The CDR3 sequence is 12 residues long. Deletions cut 4 bases from V and 6 bases from J, with 7 bases between.

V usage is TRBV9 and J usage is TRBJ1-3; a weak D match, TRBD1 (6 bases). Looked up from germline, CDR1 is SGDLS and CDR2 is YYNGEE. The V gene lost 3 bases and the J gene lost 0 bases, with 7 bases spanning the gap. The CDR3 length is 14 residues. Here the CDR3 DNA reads TGTGCCAGCAGCGACAGGGTCTCTGGAAACACCATATATTTT. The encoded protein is CASSDRVSGNTIYF.

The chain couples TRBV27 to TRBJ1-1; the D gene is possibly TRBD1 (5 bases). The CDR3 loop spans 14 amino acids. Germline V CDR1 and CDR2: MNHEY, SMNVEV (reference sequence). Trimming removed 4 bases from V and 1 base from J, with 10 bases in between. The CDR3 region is CASSSHDRNTEAFF. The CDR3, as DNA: TGTGCCAGCAGTTCCCATGACAGGAACACTGAAGCTTTCTTT.

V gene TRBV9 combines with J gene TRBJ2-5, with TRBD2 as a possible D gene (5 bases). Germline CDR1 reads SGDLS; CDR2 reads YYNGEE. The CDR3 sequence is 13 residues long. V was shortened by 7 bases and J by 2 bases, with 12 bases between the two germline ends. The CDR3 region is CASGVDWQETQYF. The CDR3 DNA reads TGTGCCAGCGGAGTGGACTGGCAAGAGACCCAGTACTTC.

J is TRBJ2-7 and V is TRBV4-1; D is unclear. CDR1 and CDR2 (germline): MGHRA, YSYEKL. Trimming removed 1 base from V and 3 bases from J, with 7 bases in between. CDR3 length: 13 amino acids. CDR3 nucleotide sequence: TGCGCCAGCAGCCAAGCGGTTCACTACGAGCAGTACTTC. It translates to CASSQAVHYEQYF.

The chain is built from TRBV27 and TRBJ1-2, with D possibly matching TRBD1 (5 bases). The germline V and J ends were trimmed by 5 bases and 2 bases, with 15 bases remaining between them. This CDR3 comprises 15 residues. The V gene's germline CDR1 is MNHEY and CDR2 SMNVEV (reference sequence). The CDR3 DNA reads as TGTGCCAGCAGTCCCTTTAAGGGGCCGAACTATGGCTACACCTTC. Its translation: CASSPFKGPNYGYTF.

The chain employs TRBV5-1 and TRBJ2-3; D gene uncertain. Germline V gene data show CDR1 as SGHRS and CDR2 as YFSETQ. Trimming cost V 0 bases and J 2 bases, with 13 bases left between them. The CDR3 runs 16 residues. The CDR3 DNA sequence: TGCGCCAGCAGCTTGGCCGTTGGGTTTAACACAGATACGCAGTATTTT. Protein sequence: CASSLAVGFNTDTQYF.

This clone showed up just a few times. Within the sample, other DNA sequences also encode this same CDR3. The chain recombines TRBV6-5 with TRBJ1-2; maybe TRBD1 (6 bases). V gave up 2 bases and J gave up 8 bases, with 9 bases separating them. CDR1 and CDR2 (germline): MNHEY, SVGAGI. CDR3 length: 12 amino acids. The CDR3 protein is CASSYQGSGYTF. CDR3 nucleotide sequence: TGTGCCAGCAGTTACCAGGGGAGCGGCTACACCTTC.

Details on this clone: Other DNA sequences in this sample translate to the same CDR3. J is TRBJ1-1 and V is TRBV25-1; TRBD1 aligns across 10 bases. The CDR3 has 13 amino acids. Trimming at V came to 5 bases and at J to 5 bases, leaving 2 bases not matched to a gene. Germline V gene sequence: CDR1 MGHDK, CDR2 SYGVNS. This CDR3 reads CASSRTGGTEAFF. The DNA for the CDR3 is TGTGCCAGCAGTAGGACAGGGGGAACTGAAGCTTTCTTT.

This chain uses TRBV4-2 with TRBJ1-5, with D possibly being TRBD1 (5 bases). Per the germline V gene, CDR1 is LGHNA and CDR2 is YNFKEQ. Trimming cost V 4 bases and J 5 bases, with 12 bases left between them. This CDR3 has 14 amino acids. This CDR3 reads CASSPGGEDQPQHF. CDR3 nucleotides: TGTGCCAGCAGCCCGGGGGGTGAGGATCAGCCCCAGCATTTT.

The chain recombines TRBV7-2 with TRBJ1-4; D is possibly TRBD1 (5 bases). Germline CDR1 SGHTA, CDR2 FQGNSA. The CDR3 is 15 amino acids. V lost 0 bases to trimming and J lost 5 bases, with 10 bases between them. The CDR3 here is CASSLARDSNEKLFF. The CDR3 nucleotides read TGTGCCAGCAGCTTAGCCCGGGACTCCAATGAAAAACTGTTTTTT.

The CDR3 reads CASSETGLTGANVLTF. The CDR3 DNA sequence: TGTGCCAGCAGTGAAACCGGACTAACTGGGGCCAACGTCCTGACTTTC. V usage is TRBV6-1 and J usage is TRBJ2-6; possible D gene TRBD2, 6 bases. The CDR3 loop spans 16 amino acids. CDR1 is MNHNS, CDR2 SASEGT, per germline. V was trimmed by 2 bases and J by 2 bases, leaving 10 bases between them.

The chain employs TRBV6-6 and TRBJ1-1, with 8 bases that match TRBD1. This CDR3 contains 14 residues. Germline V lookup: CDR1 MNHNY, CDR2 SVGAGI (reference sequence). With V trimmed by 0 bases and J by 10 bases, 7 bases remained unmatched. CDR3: CASSYSPGQGVAFF. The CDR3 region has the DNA TGTGCCAGCAGTTACTCGCCCGGACAGGGCGTAGCTTTCTTT.

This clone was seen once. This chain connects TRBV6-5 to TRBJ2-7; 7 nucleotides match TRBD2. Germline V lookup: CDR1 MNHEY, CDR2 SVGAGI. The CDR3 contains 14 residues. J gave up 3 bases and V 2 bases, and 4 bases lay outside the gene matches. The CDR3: CASSYLAGVYEQYF. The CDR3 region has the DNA TGTGCCAGCAGTTACCTGGCGGGAGTCTACGAGCAGTACTTC.

CDR3 loop: CASLTGQGARGNQPQHF. The CDR3 nucleotides are TGTGCCAGCCTCACGGGACAGGGGGCACGGGGCAATCAGCCCCAGCATTTT. The V and J genes are TRBV28 and TRBJ1-5; 12 bases map to TRBD1. The CDR3 extends over 17 amino acids. Germline V gives CDR1 MDHEN, CDR2 SYDVKM. J gave up 2 bases and V 8 bases, and 10 bases lay outside the gene matches.

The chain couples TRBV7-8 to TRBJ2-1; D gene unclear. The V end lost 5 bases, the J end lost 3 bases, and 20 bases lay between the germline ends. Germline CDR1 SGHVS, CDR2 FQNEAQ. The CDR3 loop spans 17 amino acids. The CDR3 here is CASSEKTSLPGYNEQFF. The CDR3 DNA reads TGTGCCAGCAGCGAAAAAACATCCCTACCCGGCTACAATGAGCAGTTCTTC. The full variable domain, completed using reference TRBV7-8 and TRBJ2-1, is GAGVSQSPRYKVAKRGQDVALRCDPISGHVSLFWYQQALGQGPEFLTYFQNEAQLDKSGLPSDRFFAERPEGSVSTLKIQRTQQEDSAVYLCASSEKTSLPGYNEQFFGPGTRLTVL.